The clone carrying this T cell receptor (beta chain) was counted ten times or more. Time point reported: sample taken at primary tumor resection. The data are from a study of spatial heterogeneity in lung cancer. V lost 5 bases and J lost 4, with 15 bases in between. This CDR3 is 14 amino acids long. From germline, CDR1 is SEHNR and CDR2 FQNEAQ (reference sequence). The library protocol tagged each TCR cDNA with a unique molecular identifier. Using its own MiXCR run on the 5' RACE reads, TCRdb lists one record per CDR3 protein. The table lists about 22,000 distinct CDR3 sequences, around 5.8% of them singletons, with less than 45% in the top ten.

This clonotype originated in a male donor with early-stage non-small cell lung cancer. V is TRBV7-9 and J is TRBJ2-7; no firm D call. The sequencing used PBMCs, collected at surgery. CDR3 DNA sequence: TGTGCCAGCAGCCCGGACGGATTAGGGTACGAGCAGTACTTC. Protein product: CASSPDGLGYEQYF. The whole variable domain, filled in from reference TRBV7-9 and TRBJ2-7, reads DTGVSQNPRHKITKRGQNVTFRCDPISEHNRLYWYRQTLGQGPEFLTYFQNEAQLEKSRLLSDRFSAERPKGSFSTLEIQRTEQGDSAMYLCASSPDGLGYEQYFGPGTRLTVT.